This T cell receptor beta chain was obtained from a study of blood T cell repertoires in COVID-19. Study-level background: In each case, the material was cDNA or gDNA derived from T cells, B-cell-depleted T cells, or PBMCs.

This CDR3 is 15 amino acids long. Trimming shortened V by 4 bases and J by 2 bases, and 13 bases separated the two germline ends. Germline CDR1 and CDR2: KGHDR and SFDVKD. Everyone who took part was about 18 to 90 years old, and they came from some 23 US areas. Among Cohort 3 donors, those recovered had two negative PCRs, clearance, or symptom resolution. Original data processing: Estimation of nucleated cell counts relied on the amplification of reference gene primers. Sequencing used immunoSEQ multiplex PCR; TCRdb keeps in-frame clones, though not all of them. The V and J calls and clone size are taken from that table; D and trimming were inferred from the DNA. The data show about 190,000 clones, with approximately 82% seen just once and approximately 15% held by the top ten.

The receptor was isolated from a woman aged 50 to 65 who had recovered from COVID-19. The gene calls are TRBV24-1 and TRBJ1-1; D is perhaps TRBD1 (6 bases). Sequenced input: PBMCs or T cells enriched from blood (not recorded which). CDR3 region: CATSDNAGGNTEAFF. CDR3 in DNA: TGTGCCACCAGTGACAACGCGGGGGGCAACACTGAAGCTTTCTTT.